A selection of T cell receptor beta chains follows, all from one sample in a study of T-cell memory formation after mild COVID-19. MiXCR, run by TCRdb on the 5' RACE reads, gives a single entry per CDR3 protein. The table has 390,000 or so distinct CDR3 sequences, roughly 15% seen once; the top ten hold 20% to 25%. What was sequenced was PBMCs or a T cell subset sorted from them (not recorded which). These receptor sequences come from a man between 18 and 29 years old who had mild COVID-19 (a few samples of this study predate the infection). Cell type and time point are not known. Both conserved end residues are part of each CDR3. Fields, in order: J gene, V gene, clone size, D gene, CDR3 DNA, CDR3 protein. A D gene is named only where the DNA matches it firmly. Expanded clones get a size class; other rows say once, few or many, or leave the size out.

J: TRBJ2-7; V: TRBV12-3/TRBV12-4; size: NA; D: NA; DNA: TGTGCCAGCAGTTCGGGGGCTCCCTACGAGCAGTACTTC; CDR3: CASSSGAPYEQYF
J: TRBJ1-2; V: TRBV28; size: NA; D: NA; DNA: TGTGCCAGCTTGACAGCAGCACGTGGCTACACCTTC; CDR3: CASLTAARGYTF
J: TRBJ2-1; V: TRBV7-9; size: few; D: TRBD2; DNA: TGTGCCAGCAGCTCGATAGCGGGGCATTACAATGAGCAGTTCTTC; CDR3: CASSSIAGHYNEQFF
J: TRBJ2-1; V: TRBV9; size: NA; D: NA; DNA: TGTGCCAGCAGCGAAGGGGTAGGCTCCTACAATGAGCAGTTCTTC; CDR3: CASSEGVGSYNEQFF
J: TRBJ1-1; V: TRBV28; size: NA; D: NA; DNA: TGTGCCAGCAGTCCCCCCTCGATGGGCACTGAAGCTTTCTTT; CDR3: CASSPPSMGTEAFF
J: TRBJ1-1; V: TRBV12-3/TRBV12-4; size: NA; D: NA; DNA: TGTGCCAGCAGTGGGCCAGCTACTGAAGCTTTCTTT; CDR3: CASSGPATEAFF
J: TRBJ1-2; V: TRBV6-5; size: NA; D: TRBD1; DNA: TGTGCCAGCAGTTTCCAGGGGGCCGAGGGCTACACCTTC; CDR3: CASSFQGAEGYTF
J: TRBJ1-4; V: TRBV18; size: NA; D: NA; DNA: TGTGCCAGCTCACCGCTCGCGGGACTCGGAAATGAAAAACTGTTTTTT; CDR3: CASSPLAGLGNEKLFF
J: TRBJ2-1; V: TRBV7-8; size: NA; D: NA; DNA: TGTGCCAGCAGCTCGACCGACAGATACAATGAGCAGTTCTTC; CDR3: CASSSTDRYNEQFF
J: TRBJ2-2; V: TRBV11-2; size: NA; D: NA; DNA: TGTGCCAGCAGCCCCTCACAGGGAACCGGGGAGCTGTTTTTT; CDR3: CASSPSQGTGELFF
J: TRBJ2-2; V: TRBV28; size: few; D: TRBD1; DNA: TGTGCCAGCAGGCGACAGGGGGCTATCGGGGAGCTGTTTTTT; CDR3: CASRRQGAIGELFF
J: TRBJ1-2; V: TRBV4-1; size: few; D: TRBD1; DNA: TGCGCCAGCAGCCAAGAAGGGACAGGGGCAGATGGCTACACCTTC; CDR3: CASSQEGTGADGYTF
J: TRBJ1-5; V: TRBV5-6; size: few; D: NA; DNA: TGTGCCAGCAGCGGGGTTAATCAGCCCCAGCATTTT; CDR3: CASSGVNQPQHF
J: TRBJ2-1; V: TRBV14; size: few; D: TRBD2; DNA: TGTGCCAGCAGCCAAATTGCTAGCGGGTACCACAATGAGCAGTTCTTC; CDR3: CASSQIASGYHNEQFF
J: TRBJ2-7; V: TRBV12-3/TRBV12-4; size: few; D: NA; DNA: TGTGCCAGCAGACCAAGGGGGAGTACCTACGAGCAGTACTTC; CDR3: CASRPRGSTYEQYF
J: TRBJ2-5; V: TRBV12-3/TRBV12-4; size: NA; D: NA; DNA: TGTGCCAGCAGTTTGAGGACAGTCCAAGGGACCCAGTACTTC; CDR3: CASSLRTVQGTQYF
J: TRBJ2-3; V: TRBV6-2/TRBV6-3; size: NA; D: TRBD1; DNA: TGTGCCAGCAGTTACGATTTAAGGGGGCGAGAACGACGGTCTAGCACAGATACGCAGTATTTT; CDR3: CASSYDLRGRERRSSTDTQYF
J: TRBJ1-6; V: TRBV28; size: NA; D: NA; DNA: TGTGCCAGCAGTTTAGGTAGTCAGGAACCCCTCCACTTT; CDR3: CASSLGSQEPLHF
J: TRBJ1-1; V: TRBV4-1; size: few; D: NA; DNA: TGCGCCAGCGGGGTCGGAGATAACACTGAAGCTTTCTTT; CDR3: CASGVGDNTEAFF
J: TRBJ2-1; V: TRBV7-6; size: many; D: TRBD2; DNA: TGTGCCAGCAGCTTAGGACTAGCGGACAACAATGAGCAGTTCTTC; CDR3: CASSLGLADNNEQFF
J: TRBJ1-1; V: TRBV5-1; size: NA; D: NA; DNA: TGCGCCAGCAGGCATGGTGACAGACCCAACACTGAAGCTTTCTTT; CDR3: CASRHGDRPNTEAFF